The 8 T cell receptor beta chains below were found in one sample sequenced in a study of T cell repertoires in aging, cancer and after chemotherapy. The template was genomic DNA from peripheral blood, not RNA. Rearranged V-D-J TRB sequences were amplified with a mixed TRB-A/B primer pool. TCRdb independently ran MiXCR on the multiplex PCR reads; one entry per CDR3 protein. This sample has about 17,000 distinct CDR3 sequences, with 45% to 50% found just once. Source material: blood. Receptors were obtained from a human donor in good health.

Remarks on this clonotype: The junction shows a germline mismatch at one end, possibly a read error. This chain connects TRBV19 to TRBJ1-1; 8 bases map to TRBD1. Germline V lookup: CDR1 LNHDA, CDR2 SQIVND (reference sequence). CDR3 length: 16 residues. The CDR3 spells CASTPFGQGENTEDFF. In nucleotides, the CDR3 is TGTGCCAGTACGCCTTTCGGACAGGGAGAGAACACTGAAGATTTCTTT.

Here the CDR3 DNA reads TGTGCCAGCAGCTCTAGCGGGGGGGGACGAGAGACCCAGTACTTC. Its translation: CASSSSGGGRETQYF. The chain carries TRBV11-2 and TRBJ2-5; 12 positions match TRBD2. The germline V gene has CDR1 SGHAT and CDR2 FQNNGV. V dropped 4 bases and J dropped 4; count of bases not matched to a gene: 4. This CDR3 contains 15 residues.

This chain joins TRBV12-3 or TRBV12-4 and TRBJ2-5; 10 bases agree with TRBD1. The length of the CDR3 is 15 residues. V dropped 6 bases and J dropped 5; count of bases not matched to a gene: 9. The CDR3 DNA follows: TGTGCCAGCAGCAGACAGGGGGCCGCACGGGAGACCCAGTACTTC. Translation: CASSRQGAARETQYF.

The CDR3 DNA reads as TGTGCCAGCAGTTACGACAGGGGGTACGGAGAGACCCAGTACTTC. Translating gives CASSYDRGYGETQYF. V usage is TRBV27 and J usage is TRBJ2-5, with 9 positions matching TRBD1. Germline assignment: CDR1 MNHEY and CDR2 SMNVEV (reference sequence). Trimming at V came to 4 bases and at J to 4 bases, leaving 7 bases not matched to a gene. This CDR3 is built from 15 residues.

About this clonotype itself: This is likely a read error, given that the CDR3 carries no conserved phenylalanine or tryptophan at its end. V and J are TRBV5-1 and TRBJ2-7; the D gene is possibly TRBD1 (6 bases). V was cut by 4 bases and J by 3 bases, with 20 bases left in between. The germline V gene encodes CDR1 SGHRS and CDR2 YFSETQ. The CDR3 spans 16 residues. CDR3 sequence reads: CASSLTAGTPYYEQYY. CDR3 nucleotide sequence: TGCGCCAGCAGCCTCACTGCCGGGACACCCTACTACGAGCAGTACTAC.

This clonotype was recorded a few times. V and J are TRBV19 and TRBJ2-2; D gene uncertain. This CDR3 comprises 12 residues. Germline V CDR1 and CDR2: LNHDA, SQIVND (reference sequence). Trimming cost V 10 bases and J 1 base, with 7 bases left between them. The chain's CDR3 is CATPMNTGELFF. The CDR3, as DNA: TGTGCCACCCCTATGAACACCGGGGAGCTGTTTTTT.

In this sample, this clonotype turned up a few times. The rearrangement joins TRBV15 to TRBJ2-5; unclear D gene. This CDR3 comprises 15 residues. The germline CDR1 and CDR2 sequences are LNHNV and YYDKDF (reference sequence). Trimming stripped 2 bases from V and 1 base from J, with 11 bases between. In DNA, the CDR3 is TGTGCCACCAGCAGACTCGACGGTAGCCAAGAGACCCAGTACTTC. Protein: CATSRLDGSQETQYF. Based on the CDR3 plus reference TRBV15 and TRBJ2-5, the full variable domain is DAMVIQNPRYQVTQFGKPVTLSCSQTLNHNVMYWYQQKSSQAPKLLFHYYDKDFNNEADTPDNFQSRRPNTSFCFLDIRSPGLGDTAMYLCATSRLDGSQETQYFGPGTRLLVL.

This clonotype has just a few counts. CDR3 region: CSVVPAKAPLYEQYF. The CDR3 bases are TGCAGCGTCGTTCCCGCCAAGGCTCCCCTCTACGAGCAGTACTTC. J is TRBJ2-7 and V is TRBV29-1, with no clear D. V shed 6 bases and J shed 3 bases, with 21 bases lying between them. Germline-derived CDR1 and CDR2 are SQVTM and ANQGSEA. This CDR3 comprises 15 residues.